The present T cell receptor beta chain was sequenced within a study of T cell changes during pregnancy in multiple sclerosis. Sequencing was performed with immunoSEQ multiplex PCR; in TCRdb, only in-frame clones are kept and a portion is missing. The data contain around 36,000 clones, 75% to 95% of them singletons. The CDR3 is 12 amino acids. With 6 bases clipped from V and 12 bases from J, the junction kept 9 bases outside the gene matches. From germline, CDR1 is MNHEY and CDR2 SVGAGI. The source material was CD4+ T cells from peripheral blood mononuclear cells, sampled in the third trimester of pregnancy. The chain uses TRBV6-5 and TRBJ2-7; 9 nucleotides line up with TRBD2. The sequence was obtained from a female donor with multiple sclerosis, enrolled in a pregnancy study. In DNA, the CDR3 is TGTGCCAGCAGCCAGACTAGCGGAAGGCGGTACTTC. It specifies CASSQTSGRRYF.